A single sample is the source of the 6 T cell receptor beta chains below, sequenced in a study of T cell changes during pregnancy in multiple sclerosis. Assay used: immunoSEQ multiplex PCR; TCRdb lists only in-frame clones, some missing. The table shows roughly 14,000 clones, with 80% to 90% occurring only once. Here the sequenced sample was CD8+ T cells from peripheral blood mononuclear cells, taken in the first trimester of pregnancy. These receptors were obtained from a female donor with multiple sclerosis, enrolled in a pregnancy study.

This clone has just one count. The rearrangement links TRBV7-3 to TRBJ1-1, with 9 bases lining up with TRBD1. CDR1 is SGHTA, CDR2 FQGTGA, per germline. V shed 5 bases, J shed 1 base, and the junction held 8 bases outside the gene matches. CDR3 size: 16 residues. CDR3 coding DNA: TGTGCCAGCAGCCAAATAGGGGGACAGGGGAACACTGAAGCTTTCTTT. Its protein product is CASSQIGGQGNTEAFF.

This sequence joins TRBV9 and TRBJ2-3; the D gene is possibly TRBD2 (6 bases). Germline V lookup: CDR1 SGDLS, CDR2 YYNGEE. Trimming took 2 bases from V and 1 from J, leaving 11 bases between them. This CDR3 contains 15 residues. The CDR3 here is CASSVDSGRTDTQYF. The CDR3 nucleotides read TGTGCCAGCAGCGTTGATAGCGGACGCACAGATACGCAGTATTTT. The full variable domain, with the rest looked up from reference TRBV9 and TRBJ2-3, is DSGVTQTPKHLITATGQRVTLRCSPRSGDLSVYWYQQSLDQGLQFLIQYYNGEERAKGNILERFSAQQFPDLHSELNLSSLELGDSALYFCASSVDSGRTDTQYFGPGTRLTVL.

Details on this clone: The same CDR3 also results from other DNA sequences found in this sample. The chain couples TRBV29-1 to TRBJ2-7; 7 bases align to TRBD2. The ends lost 5 bases at V and 2 bases at J; junction bases unmatched: 3. Germline V gene data show CDR1 as SQVTM and CDR2 as ANQGSEA. The CDR3 covers 12 residues. This CDR3 reads CSVNSGAYEQYF. The CDR3 DNA follows: TGCAGCGTTAACAGCGGGGCCTACGAGCAGTACTTC.

J is TRBJ2-7 and V is TRBV6-1; TRBD1 aligns across 8 bases. The junction had 7 bases not matched to a gene; V was cut back by 6 bases and J by 6 bases. This CDR3 spans 13 amino acids. Per the germline V gene, CDR1 is MNHNS and CDR2 is SASEGT. CDR3 residues: CASSEDRAVEQYF. CDR3 DNA sequence: TGTGCCAGCAGCGAGGACAGGGCGGTCGAGCAGTACTTC.

The rearrangement links TRBV9 to TRBJ2-1; maybe TRBD1 (5 bases). CDR1 and CDR2 from the germline V gene are SGDLS and YYNGEE. The germline V and J ends were trimmed by 0 bases and 1 base, with 11 bases remaining between them. The CDR3 runs to 16 residues. The CDR3 DNA reads as TGTGCCAGCAGCGTAGTGGGCAGGGCGTCCTACAATGAGCAGTTCTTC. Translating it yields CASSVVGRASYNEQFF. Supplemented by reference TRBV9 and TRBJ2-1, the full variable domain reads DSGVTQTPKHLITATGQRVTLRCSPRSGDLSVYWYQQSLDQGLQFLIQYYNGEERAKGNILERFSAQQFPDLHSELNLSSLELGDSALYFCASSVVGRASYNEQFFGPGTRLTVL.

The rearrangement joins TRBV10-3 to TRBJ2-1; 7 bases are shared with TRBD2. Trimming at V came to 7 bases and at J to 4 bases, leaving 4 bases not matched to a gene. The CDR3 length is 13 residues. Germline V gene sequence: CDR1 ENHRY, CDR2 SYGVKD. The CDR3 is CAITSGGYNEQFF. The CDR3 DNA reads as TGTGCCATCACTTCGGGGGGTTACAATGAGCAGTTCTTC.